The sequence of this T cell receptor (beta chain) was determined in a study of blood T cell repertoires in COVID-19. Details on this clone: Other nucleotide sequences in the sample specify the same CDR3.

The CDR3 has 15 residues. Trimming cost V 0 bases and J 5 bases; bases outside gene matches: 3. The germline gives CDR1 SGHTA, CDR2 FQGNSA. The study recruited exposed participants who had met a COVID-19 case within 2 weeks before entry. Method: immunoSEQ multiplex PCR; TCRdb's copy keeps in-frame clones and lacks some. The sample lists some 190,000 clones, roughly 84% occurring once. The chain is built from TRBV7-2 and TRBJ2-2; 7 bases fit TRBD2. The sequenced sample consisted of PBMCs or T cells enriched from blood (not recorded which). This TCR derives from a woman aged 25-40 years who had been exposed to COVID-19. CDR3 amino acids: CASSLAGGGTGELFF. The CDR3, as DNA: TGTGCCAGCAGCTTAGCCGGCGGGGGAACCGGGGAGCTGTTTTTT.